This paragraph covers one T cell receptor beta chain sequence. The CDR3 runs 16 residues. The germline CDR1 and CDR2 sequences are SGHTA and FQGNSA. V lost 1 base to trimming and J lost 6 bases, with 17 bases between them. The study reverse transcribed the entire isolated RNA, so it sequenced expressed TCRB transcripts. Sequenced by immunoSEQ multiplex PCR; TCRdb stores in-frame clones only, minus some. The table records hundreds of thousands of clones, about 29% of them present only once. This sample is drawn from a study of beta chain features in type 1 diabetes. Study summary: On cell yields, gender and age, patients and healthy donors were similar.

CD45RO/CCR7/CD25/CD127/CD95/CD27 staining was used to isolate CD4+ naive, central memory, regulatory and stem cell-like memory cells by sorting. The chain uses TRBV7-2 and TRBJ2-3; TRBD2 is a possible D gene (6 bases). The sequenced sample was naive CD4+ T cells from blood. This TCR was sampled from a man aged 18-30 years in good health. The CDR3: CASSLGRAASGDTQYF. The CDR3 DNA sequence: TGTGCCAGCAGCTTAGGGAGGGCGGCCTCGGGCGATACGCAGTATTTT.